The clone carrying this TCR beta chain has a handful of counts. Its antigen is currently unknown. This sample was taken from a study of T cell repertoires in cytomegalovirus infection. For the study at large: CMV infection plus the matching HLA type was flagged by public TCR beta signatures.

TCRdb reprocessed the reads via MiXCR and lists one record per CDR3 protein. This sample has around 100,000 distinct CDR3 sequences, with over 9.5% found just once. Germline V CDR1 and CDR2: MDHEN, SYDVKM. Trimming removed 2 bases from V and 9 bases from J; junction bases left unmatched: 7. This CDR3 region has 14 residues. Study-wide results and caveats: HLA-C-restricted CMV-specific TCR beta clonotypes prevailed in the ex vivo response.

The origin of this receptor is a human donor in good health (CMV status not recorded). Some clones in this sample may be carry-over from other donors' samples. Sequenced material: PBMCs, sequenced either directly or after in vitro stimulation (not recorded which). The V gene is TRBV28, the J gene TRBJ2-1; 7 nucleotides match TRBD1. CDR3 region: CASSLAAYRGEQFF. Written as DNA, the CDR3 is TGTGCCAGCAGTTTAGCGGCCTACAGGGGTGAGCAGTTCTTC.